The 28 T cell receptor beta chains below were found in one sample sequenced in a study of blood T cells in healthy people across ages. A J-beta primer mix and a sample-barcoded 5' primer were used in a second PCR of roughly 7 to 12 cycles. One entry per CDR3 protein, called by TCRdb with MiXCR from the 5' RACE reads. The sample carries some 760,000 distinct CDR3 sequences, approximately 25% recorded once. A further study also used this sample, focusing on T cells of mothers and their children.

The sequenced sample consisted of blood. All receptors derive from a boy aged 5-17 years in good health.

A word on this clonotype: Compared with germline, one end of the junction differs, possibly owing to a read error. The CDR3: CASSQEPKGEQYF. CDR3 nucleotide sequence: TGTGCCAGCAGTCAAGAACCAAAGGGTGAGCAGTACTTC. The V gene is TRBV4-2, the J gene TRBJ2-7; D not resolved. The CDR3 totals 13 residues. The germline CDR1 and CDR2 sequences are LGHNA and YNFKEQ.

This clonotype has a handful of counts. The chain has TRBV7-9 and TRBJ1-2; possible D gene TRBD1, 5 bases. Trimming shortened V by 5 bases and J by 5 bases, and 9 bases separated the two germline ends. CDR3 length: 12 amino acids. Looked up from germline, CDR1 is SEHNR and CDR2 is FQNEAQ (reference sequence). CDR3 sequence reads: CASSRGVYGYTF. CDR3 in DNA: TGTGCCAGCAGCAGAGGGGTGTATGGCTACACCTTC.

V usage is TRBV27 and J usage is TRBJ2-7, with a tentative D call TRBD2 (5 bases). Trimming cost V 8 bases and J 7 bases, with 21 bases left between them. The germline V gene has CDR1 MNHEY and CDR2 SMNVEV (reference sequence). This CDR3 is built from 14 residues. CDR3 sequence (DNA): TGTGCCAGCTCAGTAATGACGGGAAGACGGGAGCAGTACTTC. As protein: CASSVMTGRREQYF.

This clonotype was found a few times. The genes are TRBV7-3 and TRBJ1-2; 9 nucleotides agree with TRBD1. V lost 5 bases, J lost 7 bases, and 5 bases stayed unmatched. Germline values: CDR1 SGHTA, CDR2 FQGTGA. CDR3 length: 13 amino acids. The CDR3 protein is CASSAGQGTGYTF. The CDR3 coding sequence is TGTGCCAGCAGCGCGGGACAGGGTACTGGCTACACCTTC.

This clonotype occurred a few times. The chain employs TRBV6-5 and TRBJ1-5, with TRBD1 identical over 7 bases. CDR1 is MNHEY and CDR2 is SVGAGI in the germline V gene. With V trimmed by 11 bases and J by 7 bases, 11 bases remained unmatched. The CDR3 is 13 amino acids. The CDR3 sequence is CASRGLSDQPQHF. The CDR3 region has the DNA TGTGCCTCAAGGGGGCTTTCGGACCAGCCCCAGCATTTT.

Only a few counts were recorded for this clonotype. The junction does not match germline at one end; this may be a read error. The CDR3 loop is CASMRASSYEQHF. The DNA for the CDR3 is TGCGCCAGCATGAGGGCAAGCTCCTACGAGCAGCACTTC. This chain connects TRBV10-1 to TRBJ2-7, with D maybe TRBD2 (5 bases). The CDR3 totals 13 residues. Germline V gene sequence: CDR1 WNHNN, CDR2 SYGVQD (reference sequence).

The genes are TRBV18 and TRBJ2-7, with a possible D match to TRBD1 (6 bases). Germline CDR1 and CDR2: KGHSH and LQKENI. V was trimmed by 5 bases and J by 0 bases, leaving 11 bases between them. The CDR3 length is 14 residues. In nucleotides, the CDR3 is TGTGCCAGCTCAGAAGACAGGAGCTCCTACGAGCAGTACTTC. This sequence encodes CASSEDRSSYEQYF.

This chain connects TRBV5-5 to TRBJ1-2; D is uncertain. Germline CDR1 reads SGHKS; CDR2 reads YYEKEE (reference sequence). The V and J ends lost 4 bases and 8 bases respectively, with 15 bases between them. The CDR3 length is 13 residues. Written as DNA, the CDR3 is TGTGCCAGCAGCCTGGCGGCCCTCGGCGGCTACACCTTC. It translates to CASSLAALGGYTF. Supplemented by reference TRBV5-5 and TRBJ1-2, the full variable domain reads DAGVTQSPTHLIKTRGQQVTLRCSPISGHKSVSWYQQVLGQGPQFIFQYYEKEERGRGNFPDRFSARQFPNYSSELNVNALLLGDSALYLCASSLAALGGYTFGSGTRLTVV.

This clonotype was counted a few times. This chain uses TRBV3-1 with TRBJ1-3; D is undetermined. The CDR3 totals 16 residues. Trimming stripped 0 bases from V and 0 bases from J, with 9 bases between. CDR1 is LGHDT, CDR2 YNNKEL, per germline (reference sequence). CDR3 in amino acids: CASSQDSGDSGNTIYF. In DNA, the CDR3 is TGTGCCAGCAGCCAAGACAGTGGAGACTCTGGAAACACCATATATTTT.

This clonotype is a singleton in its sample. J is TRBJ2-7 and V is TRBV6-1, with 8 bases lining up with TRBD1. Trimming cost V 5 bases and J 1 base; bases outside gene matches: 7. The length of the CDR3 is 15 residues. Germline CDR1 reads MNHNS; CDR2 reads SASEGT. The CDR3 nucleotides read TGTGCCAGCAGTACTTGGACAGGGAAATCCTACGAGCAGTACTTC. Residues: CASSTWTGKSYEQYF.

This clonotype was counted between two and nine times. This chain links TRBV7-9 with TRBJ2-1; 10 nucleotides line up with TRBD2. TRBJ2-7 matches the DNA end more closely, so the J call is doubtful. This CDR3 is built from 15 residues. CDR1 and CDR2 from the germline V gene are SEHNR and FQNEAQ (reference sequence). In nucleotides, the CDR3 is TGTGCCAGCAGCTCGACGCTAGCGGGGGCCCACGAGCAGTACTTC. This sequence encodes CASSSTLAGAHEQYF.

This clonotype was recorded a few times. The chain carries TRBV7-2 and TRBJ2-3; 10 bases line up with TRBD2. The germline V gene has CDR1 SGHTA and CDR2 FQGNSA. CDR3 size: 18 residues. V was clipped by 7 bases and J by 4 bases; unmatched bases: 17. Here the CDR3 reads CASTLTPASGRWSDTQYF. The CDR3 nucleotides are TGTGCCAGCACCCTAACCCCGGCTAGCGGGAGATGGTCAGATACGCAGTATTTT.

Turning to this clonotype: A junction end diverges from the germline sequence, so it may reflect a read error. This chain uses TRBV6-2 or TRBV6-3 with TRBJ2-5, with D unresolved. This CDR3 spans 13 amino acids. CDR1 and CDR2 from the germline V gene are MNHEY and SVGEGT. DNA of the CDR3: TGTGCCAGCAGTCCCACCCGGCTTAAGGAAAGAGACTTC. It yields the protein CASSPTRLKERDF.

The chain is built from TRBV7-3 and TRBJ1-1; TRBD1 matches at 7 bases. Losses at the gene ends were 5 bases for V and 3 bases for J; bases not matched to a gene: 9. The germline V gene has CDR1 SGHTA and CDR2 FQGTGA. This CDR3 spans 15 amino acids. CDR3 sequence: CASSIGRGGDTEAFF. In DNA form, the CDR3 reads TGTGCCAGCAGCATCGGCAGGGGGGGGGACACTGAAGCTTTCTTT.

This chain uses TRBV5-1 with TRBJ2-2; D unclear. This CDR3 spans 11 amino acids. Germline V gene lookup returns CDR1 SGHRS and CDR2 YFSETQ. V was clipped by 6 bases and J by 4 bases, with 4 bases between them. In DNA, the CDR3 is TGCGCCAGCACCTTCACCGGGGAGCTGTTTTTT. Its protein product is CASTFTGELFF.

V usage is TRBV20-1 and J usage is TRBJ2-5; 11 nucleotides line up with TRBD2. The CDR3 is made up of 13 amino acids. The J segment lost 6 bases and the V segment lost 6 bases, leaving 6 bases of the junction unmatched. CDR1 and CDR2 from the germline V gene are DFQATT and SNEGSKA (reference sequence). The CDR3 DNA reads as TGCAGTGCCTTACTAGCGGGAGTAAAGACCCAGTACTTC. Its protein product is CSALLAGVKTQYF.

V gene TRBV7-9 combines with J gene TRBJ1-2; a possible D gene is TRBD1 (5 bases). Germline CDR1 SEHNR, CDR2 FQNEAQ (reference sequence). CDR3 length equals 13 residues. V lost 3 bases to trimming and J lost 4 bases, with 9 bases between them. CDR3 DNA sequence: TGTGCCAGCAGCTTTATGACAGCCTATGGCTACACCTTC. This translates into CASSFMTAYGYTF.

The V and J genes are TRBV12-3 or TRBV12-4 and TRBJ2-2; no firm D call. Trimming cost V 5 bases and J 1 base, with 8 bases left between them. The CDR3 extends over 14 amino acids. The chain's CDR3 is CASSLNQNTGELFF. The DNA of the CDR3 is TGTGCCAGCAGTCTAAATCAGAACACCGGGGAGCTGTTTTTT.

This clonotype was found a few times. J is TRBJ2-7 and V is TRBV5-1, with D possibly called TRBD1 or TRBD2 (5 bases each). Germline assignment: CDR1 SGHRS and CDR2 YFSETQ. The CDR3 runs 15 residues. V lost 0 bases and J lost 0, with 10 bases in between. The CDR3 loop is CASSLAGPRSYEQYF. The CDR3 nucleotides are TGCGCCAGCAGCTTGGCGGGGCCCCGCTCCTACGAGCAGTACTTC.

This sequence joins TRBV9 and TRBJ2-1; TRBD2 is a possible D gene (6 bases). The J call is in doubt because the DNA end fits TRBJ2-5 better. Germline V gene data show CDR1 as SGDLS and CDR2 as YYNGEE. The CDR3 extends over 14 amino acids. The CDR3 region is CASSVEDLAETQYF. In nucleotides, the CDR3 is TGTGCCAGCAGCGTAGAGGACCTAGCGGAGACCCAGTACTTC.

The chain recombines TRBV3-1 with TRBJ2-1; D gene unclear. CDR3 size: 12 residues. Germline V gene sequence: CDR1 LGHDT, CDR2 YNNKEL (reference sequence). V lost 3 bases and J 8 bases, leaving 8 bases between the germline ends. The CDR3 reads CASSHLAYEQFF. The CDR3 nucleotides read TGTGCCAGCAGCCACCTTGCCTATGAGCAGTTCTTC.

This sequence joins TRBV24-1 and TRBJ1-1; 8 nucleotides align to TRBD1. The CDR3 is made up of 13 amino acids. V dropped 0 bases and J dropped 14; count of bases not matched to a gene: 7. CDR1 and CDR2 from the germline V gene are KGHDR and SFDVKD. CDR3 sequence (DNA): TGTGCCACCAGTGATTTGTCCGGCAGGGGGCTGTTCTTT. Translating gives CATSDLSGRGLFF.

V usage is TRBV20-1 and J usage is TRBJ2-5; weak D call: TRBD2 (5 bases). The J call is uncertain, as TRBJ2-1 better fits the DNA end. Germline assignment: CDR1 DFQATT and CDR2 SNEGSKA (reference sequence). The CDR3 spans 14 residues. The CDR3 DNA is TGCAGTGCTAGTGAAGCGGTCAGGACCAATGAGCAGTTCTTC. Its protein is CSASEAVRTNEQFF.

V is TRBV9 and J is TRBJ2-6; no clear D. The V end was cut by 4 bases, the J end by 0 bases, with 17 bases between. The CDR3 runs 18 residues. CDR1 SGDLS and CDR2 YYNGEE come from the germline V gene. CDR3 loop: CASSPQRLPSSGANVLTF. The CDR3 nucleotides read TGTGCCAGCAGCCCCCAGAGGCTTCCCTCCTCTGGGGCCAACGTCCTGACTTTC.

The chain is built from TRBV7-9 and TRBJ1-3, with D possibly being TRBD1 (6 bases). Germline-derived CDR1 and CDR2 are SEHNR and FQNEAQ (reference sequence). The CDR3 consists of 13 residues. Trimming left V 10 bases short and J 2 bases short, with 12 bases between. The CDR3 nucleotides read TGTGCCATCCGAGGGGGTACTGGAAACACCATATATTTT. Encoded protein: CAIRGGTGNTIYF.

This clonotype was found many times. The chain couples TRBV7-2 to TRBJ1-3; TRBD1 aligns across 8 bases. The CDR3 is made up of 15 amino acids. J lost 4 bases, V lost 1 base, and 3 bases had no gene match. Germline CDR1 is SGHTA and CDR2 is FQGNSA. Here the CDR3 DNA reads TGTGCCAGCAGCTTAGAGGCAGGGGGCGGAAACACCATATATTTT. It encodes CASSLEAGGGNTIYF.

This chain connects TRBV6-2 or TRBV6-3 to TRBJ1-1; D is ambiguous. The germline V gene encodes CDR1 MNHEY and CDR2 SVGEGT. This CDR3 contains 13 residues. Trimming pared 8 bases from V and 3 bases from J, leaving 13 bases between. As DNA, the CDR3 is TGTGCCAGCTGGGAATCAGGTTACACTGAAGCTTTCTTT. Amino acids: CASWESGYTEAFF.

This clonotype was seen more than once but under ten times. The genes are TRBV12-5 and TRBJ2-5, with 10 positions matching TRBD2. The germline V gene has CDR1 LGHNT and CDR2 FRNRAP. Unmatched junction bases numbered 10, after V lost 1 base and J lost 11 bases. CDR3 length: 15 amino acids. CDR3 nucleotides: TGTGCTAGTGGTTTGGGACTAGCGGGCCTGAGGCAGCAGTACTTC. This translates into CASGLGLAGLRQQYF. Filled out from reference TRBV12-5 and TRBJ2-5, the complete variable domain reads DARVTQTPRHKVTEMGQEVTMRCQPILGHNTVFWYRQTMMQGLELLAYFRNRAPLDDSGMPKDRFSAEMPDATLATLKIQPSEPRDSAVYFCASGLGLAGLRQQYFGPGTRLLVL.